The next 5 T cell receptor beta chains were all read from a single sample in a study of T cell changes during pregnancy in multiple sclerosis. TCRdb's copy holds only in-frame clones and misses some; the assay was immunoSEQ multiplex PCR. The data show around 30,000 clones, approximately 90% seen once. This sample comprised CD8+ T cells from peripheral blood mononuclear cells, obtained in the second trimester of pregnancy. The receptors were sampled from a female donor with multiple sclerosis, enrolled in a pregnancy study.

This clone was recorded many times. V is TRBV4-1 and J is TRBJ2-7; 9 nucleotides agree with TRBD1. CDR1 and CDR2 from the germline V gene are MGHRA and YSYEKL. V dropped 4 bases and J dropped 2; count of bases not matched to a gene: 6. The CDR3 extends over 15 amino acids. The CDR3 DNA sequence: TGCGCCAGCAGCCCCGGACAGGGGCCAACCTACGAGCAGTACTTC. It codes for CASSPGQGPTYEQYF.

The chain is built from TRBV15 and TRBJ2-7, with D possibly being TRBD1 (6 bases). The CDR3 loop spans 13 amino acids. Trimming took off 5 bases at V and 6 bases at J, with 14 bases between the two ends. Germline lookup yields CDR1 LNHNV and CDR2 YYDKDF (reference sequence). In DNA, the CDR3 is TGTGCCACCAGCGAACCCGAAGGGGGCGAGCAGTACTTC. Protein: CATSEPEGGEQYF. Based on the CDR3 plus reference TRBV15 and TRBJ2-7, the full variable domain is DAMVIQNPRYQVTQFGKPVTLSCSQTLNHNVMYWYQQKSSQAPKLLFHYYDKDFNNEADTPDNFQSRRPNTSFCFLDIRSPGLGDTAMYLCATSEPEGGEQYFGPGTRLTVT.

The gene calls are TRBV11-3 and TRBJ2-1, with D hard to call. The CDR3 sequence is 14 residues long. The germline CDR1 and CDR2 sequences are SGHNT and YENEEA. V was pared by 5 bases and J by 3 bases, with 11 bases between. The CDR3 here is CASSHPGSYNEQFF. CDR3 in DNA: TGTGCCAGCAGCCATCCAGGAAGCTACAATGAGCAGTTCTTC.

The gene calls are TRBV30 and TRBJ1-2, with D possibly TRBD1 on 6 matching bases. The CDR3 extends over 14 amino acids. CDR1 GTSNPN and CDR2 SVGIG come from the germline V gene (reference sequence). Trimming left V 3 bases short and J 5 bases short, with 16 bases between. CDR3 amino acids: CAWSPKGQPYGYTF. The CDR3, as DNA: TGTGCCTGGAGCCCCAAAGGACAGCCATATGGCTACACCTTC.

This chain connects TRBV13 to TRBJ1-2; maybe TRBD1 (5 bases). Germline V gene sequence: CDR1 PRHDT, CDR2 FYEKMQ (reference sequence). V lost 0 bases to trimming and J lost 4 bases, with 9 bases between them. The CDR3 covers 14 residues. CDR3 nucleotide sequence: TGTGCCAGCAGCTTAGGACAGGACCCCTATGGCTACACCTTC. Its translation: CASSLGQDPYGYTF.